The next 15 T cell receptor beta chains were all read from a single sample in a study of T cells after yellow fever vaccination. TCRdb reprocessed the 5' RACE reads via MiXCR and lists one record per CDR3 protein. The data hold some 550,000 distinct CDR3 sequences, with under 25% observed a single time. The sequences come from PBMCs, collected 15 days after the yellow fever booster vaccination. The receptors shown here come from a man under 40 who received the YFV17D yellow fever vaccine.

This clonotype was seen only a few times. The rearrangement uses TRBV14 and TRBJ2-4; D unclear. Germline-derived CDR1 and CDR2 are SGHDN and FVKESK. The CDR3 runs 13 residues. Trimming took off 2 bases at V and 8 bases at J, with 10 bases between the two ends. CDR3 DNA: TGTGCCAGCAGCCAATTTCGTGATGACATTCAGTACTTC. Its translation: CASSQFRDDIQYF.

The CDR3 spells CASSTRTGYYSPLHF. The CDR3 nucleotides are TGTGCCAGCAGCACGCGGACAGGGTATTATTCACCCCTCCACTTT. The V gene is TRBV11-2, the J gene TRBJ1-6; TRBD1 matches 8 bases. The CDR3 has 15 amino acids. From germline, CDR1 is SGHAT and CDR2 FQNNGV. V lost 5 bases, J lost 8 bases, and 8 bases stayed unmatched.

This clonotype was detected a few times. CDR3 nucleotides: TGCAGTGGTCCGAAGACGGTAAAGCGGGAGGGGCCCTACAATGAGCAGTTCTTC. It codes for CSGPKTVKREGPYNEQFF. The gene calls are TRBV20-1 and TRBJ2-1, with TRBD2 identical over 10 bases. Trimming cost V 7 bases and J 2 bases; bases outside gene matches: 17. The germline gives CDR1 DFQATT, CDR2 SNEGSKA (reference sequence). This CDR3 region has 18 residues.

This clonotype was detected many times. V is TRBV20-1 and J is TRBJ2-1; perhaps D is TRBD1 or TRBD2 (5 bases each). Germline loops: CDR1 DFQATT, CDR2 SNEGSKA (reference sequence). V lost 5 bases to trimming and J lost 12 bases, with 17 bases between them. The CDR3 has 12 residues. The CDR3 protein is CSARGVVGLQFF. The CDR3 bases are TGCAGTGCTCGGGGCGTTGTCGGTTTGCAGTTCTTC.

Ten or more counts support this clonotype. The V call is TRBV2, the J call TRBJ2-3, with 8 bases identical to TRBD2. V trimming: 6 bases; J trimming: 4 bases; junction bases outside the gene matches: 9. CDR3 length: 15 amino acids. The germline V gene encodes CDR1 SNHLY and CDR2 FYNNEI. The CDR3 region has the DNA TGTGCCAGCAGATATAGCGGGATAGGGGCAGATACGCAGTATTTT. Protein: CASRYSGIGADTQYF.

This clonotype was detected ten times or more. The J gene is TRBJ2-5, the V gene TRBV5-4, with 8 bases matching TRBD1. The CDR3 is made up of 15 amino acids. In germline, CDR1 is SGHNT, CDR2 YYREEE (reference sequence). V trimming: 3 bases; J trimming: 4 bases; junction bases outside the gene matches: 8. The CDR3 region is CASSSRQGRGETQYF. CDR3 DNA: TGTGCCAGCAGCTCCAGACAGGGGCGAGGAGAGACCCAGTACTTC.

CDR3 sequence: CASSRVDYNEQFF. CDR3 bases: TGTGCCAGCAGCCGAGTGGACTACAATGAGCAGTTCTTC. This chain links TRBV3-1 with TRBJ2-1; D call uncertain. Germline V CDR1 and CDR2: LGHDT, YNNKEL (reference sequence). The CDR3 runs to 13 residues. The V and J ends lost 4 bases and 3 bases respectively, with 7 bases between them.

The chain recombines TRBV5-1 with TRBJ2-1; D gene unclear. The CDR3 loop spans 15 amino acids. V gave up 5 bases and J gave up 5 bases, with 17 bases separating them. Germline-derived CDR1 and CDR2 are SGHRS and YFSETQ. This chain's CDR3 is CASRIGPGTNNEQFF. CDR3 coding DNA: TGCGCCAGCAGAATTGGTCCGGGTACGAACAATGAGCAGTTCTTC. The entire variable domain, with the rest obtained from reference TRBV5-1 and TRBJ2-1, is as follows: KAGVTQTPRYLIKTRGQQVTLSCSPISGHRSVSWYQQTPGQGLQFLFEYFSETQRNKGNFPGRFSGRQFSNSRSEMNVSTLELGDSALYLCASRIGPGTNNEQFFGPGTRLTVL.

This clonotype was seen a few times. The chain joins TRBV27 to TRBJ2-1; D is ambiguous. The germline CDR1 and CDR2 sequences are MNHEY and SMNVEV (reference sequence). Trimming took 6 bases from V and 7 from J, leaving 16 bases between them. The CDR3 consists of 14 residues. Here the CDR3 DNA reads TGTGCCAGCAGCCGAATGGGGTGGAATAATGAGCAGTTCTTC. Protein product: CASSRMGWNNEQFF.

V usage is TRBV4-2 and J usage is TRBJ2-5; D remains ambiguous. V was shortened by 2 bases and J by 5 bases, with 12 bases between the two germline ends. Germline CDR1 is LGHNA and CDR2 is YNFKEQ. CDR3 length equals 14 residues. CDR3 coding DNA: TGTGCCAGCAGCCAACCCGGGCACAAGGAGACCCAGTACTTC. Translated, it gives CASSQPGHKETQYF.

In this sample, this clonotype turned up a few times. This chain joins TRBV18 and TRBJ2-1; D ambiguous. CDR1 is KGHSH, CDR2 LQKENI, per germline. This CDR3 region has 13 residues. The V gene lost 2 bases and the J gene lost 9 bases, with 11 bases spanning the gap. The CDR3: CASSPGAPGEQFF. The CDR3 coding sequence is TGTGCCAGCTCACCAGGTGCACCCGGTGAGCAGTTCTTC.

There are a few counts of this clonotype. V usage is TRBV7-9 and J usage is TRBJ1-5; D ambiguous. Germline assignment: CDR1 SEHNR and CDR2 FQNEAQ (reference sequence). Trimming left V 1 base short and J 1 base short, with 8 bases between. CDR3 length: 15 residues. The CDR3 coding sequence is TGTGCCAGCAGCTTAGTGTGGCCGAGCAATCAGCCCCAGCATTTT. It translates to CASSLVWPSNQPQHF.

This clonotype was seen only a few times. This rearrangement joins TRBV6-1 to TRBJ2-7, with a possible D match to TRBD2 (6 bases). V lost 1 base and J 7 bases, leaving 14 bases between the germline ends. The CDR3 is 14 amino acids. Germline V gene data show CDR1 as MNHNS and CDR2 as SASEGT. For the CDR3, the DNA is TGTGCCAGCAGTGAAGTTTCGGGAGCTCGGGAGCAGTACTTC. It yields the protein CASSEVSGAREQYF.

The chain joins TRBV21-1 to TRBJ2-7; TRBD2, the D gene given by the table, was not confirmed from the DNA. TRBV21-1 is reported as a pseudogene. The CDR3 is made up of 15 amino acids. The CDR3 DNA reads as TGTGCCAGCAGCACGGGGGGGGATTTAGGCTACGAGCAGTACTTC. Protein product: CASSTGGDLGYEQYF.

V and J are TRBV6-5 and TRBJ2-3; 9 positions agree with TRBD2. The V and J ends lost 2 bases and 6 bases, in that order; junction bases with no gene match: 9. The germline CDR1 and CDR2 sequences are MNHEY and SVGAGI. This CDR3 contains 16 residues. CDR3 residues: CASSYGSSGTGDTQYF. The CDR3 DNA reads as TGTGCCAGCAGTTACGGGTCTAGCGGGACGGGGGATACGCAGTATTTT.